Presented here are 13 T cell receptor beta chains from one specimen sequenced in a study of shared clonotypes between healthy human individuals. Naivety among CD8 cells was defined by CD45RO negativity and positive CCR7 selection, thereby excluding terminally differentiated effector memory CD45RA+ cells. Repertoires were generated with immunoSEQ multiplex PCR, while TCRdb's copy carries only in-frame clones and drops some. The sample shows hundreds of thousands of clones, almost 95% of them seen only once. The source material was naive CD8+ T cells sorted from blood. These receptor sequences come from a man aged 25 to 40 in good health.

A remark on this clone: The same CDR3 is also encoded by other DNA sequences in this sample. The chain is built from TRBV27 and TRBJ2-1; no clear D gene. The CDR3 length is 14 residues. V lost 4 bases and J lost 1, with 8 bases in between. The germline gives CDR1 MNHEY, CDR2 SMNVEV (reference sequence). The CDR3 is CASSSLGSYNEQFF. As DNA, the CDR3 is TGTGCCAGCAGTTCCCTGGGATCCTACAATGAGCAGTTCTTC.

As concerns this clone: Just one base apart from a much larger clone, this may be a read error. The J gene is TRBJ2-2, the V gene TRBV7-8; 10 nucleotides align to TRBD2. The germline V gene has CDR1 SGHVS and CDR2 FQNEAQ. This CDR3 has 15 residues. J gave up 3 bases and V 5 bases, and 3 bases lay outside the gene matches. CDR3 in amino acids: CASSPTSGYTGELFF. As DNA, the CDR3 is TGTGCCAGCAGCCCGACTAGCGGGTACACCGGGGAGCTGTTTTTT.

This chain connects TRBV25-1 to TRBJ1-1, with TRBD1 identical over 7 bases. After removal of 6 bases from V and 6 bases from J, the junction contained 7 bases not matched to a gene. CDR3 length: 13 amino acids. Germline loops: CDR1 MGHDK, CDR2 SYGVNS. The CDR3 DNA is TGTGCCAGCAGCCCAGGGACAGACGCTGAAGCTTTCTTT. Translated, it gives CASSPGTDAEAFF.

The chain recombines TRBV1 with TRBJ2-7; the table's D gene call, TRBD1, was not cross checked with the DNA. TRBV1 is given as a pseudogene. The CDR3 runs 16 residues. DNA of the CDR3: TGCACCAGCAGCCCGCCTCGGAAAGGGGGATGGTACGAGCAGTACTTC. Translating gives CTSSPPRKGGWYEQYF.

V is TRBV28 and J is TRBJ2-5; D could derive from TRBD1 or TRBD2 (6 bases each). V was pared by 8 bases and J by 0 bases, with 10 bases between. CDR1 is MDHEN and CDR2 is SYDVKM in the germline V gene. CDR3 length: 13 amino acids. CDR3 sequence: CASAGQNQETQYF. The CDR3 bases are TGTGCCAGCGCGGGACAAAACCAAGAGACCCAGTACTTC. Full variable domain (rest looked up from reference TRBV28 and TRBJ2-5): DVKVTQSSRYLVKRTGEKVFLECVQDMDHENMFWYRQDPGLGLRLIYFSYDVKMKEKGDIPEGYSVSREKKERFSLILESASTNQTSMYLCASAGQNQETQYFGPGTRLLVL.

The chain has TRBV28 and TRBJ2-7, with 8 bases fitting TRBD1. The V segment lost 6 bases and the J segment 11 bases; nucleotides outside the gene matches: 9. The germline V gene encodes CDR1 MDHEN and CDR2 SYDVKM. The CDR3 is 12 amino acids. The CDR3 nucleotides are TGTGCCAGCAGCCACGGGACAGGCCTGAAGTACTTC. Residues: CASSHGTGLKYF.

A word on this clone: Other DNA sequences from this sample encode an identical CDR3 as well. The CDR3 sequence is CASSLLSYEQYF. The CDR3, as DNA: TGTGCCAGCAGTTTGCTGAGCTACGAGCAGTACTTC. This chain links TRBV28 with TRBJ2-7; D unclear. The CDR3 is made up of 12 amino acids. The germline gives CDR1 MDHEN, CDR2 SYDVKM. Trimming took 3 bases from V and 3 from J, leaving 6 bases between them. The full variable domain, its missing parts supplied by reference TRBV28 and TRBJ2-7, is DVKVTQSSRYLVKRTGEKVFLECVQDMDHENMFWYRQDPGLGLRLIYFSYDVKMKEKGDIPEGYSVSREKKERFSLILESASTNQTSMYLCASSLLSYEQYFGPGTRLTVT.

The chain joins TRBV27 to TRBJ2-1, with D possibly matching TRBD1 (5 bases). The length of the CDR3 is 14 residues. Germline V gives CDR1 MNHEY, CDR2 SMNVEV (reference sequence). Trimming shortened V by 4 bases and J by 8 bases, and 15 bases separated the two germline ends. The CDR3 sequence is CASSSFQGFYEQFF. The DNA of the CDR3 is TGTGCCAGCAGTTCTTTTCAGGGCTTCTATGAGCAGTTCTTC.

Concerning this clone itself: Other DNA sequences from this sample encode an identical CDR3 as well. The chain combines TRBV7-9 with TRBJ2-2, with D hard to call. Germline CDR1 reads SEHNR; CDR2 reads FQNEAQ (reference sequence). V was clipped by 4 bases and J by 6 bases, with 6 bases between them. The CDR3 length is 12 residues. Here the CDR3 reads CASSWGAGELFF. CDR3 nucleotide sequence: TGTGCCAGCAGCTGGGGTGCCGGGGAGCTGTTTTTT.

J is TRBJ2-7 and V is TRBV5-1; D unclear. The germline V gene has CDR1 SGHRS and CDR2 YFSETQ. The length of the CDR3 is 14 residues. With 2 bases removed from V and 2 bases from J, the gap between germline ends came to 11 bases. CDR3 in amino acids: CASSFRAGTYEQYF. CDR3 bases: TGCGCCAGCAGCTTTAGGGCAGGCACCTACGAGCAGTACTTC.

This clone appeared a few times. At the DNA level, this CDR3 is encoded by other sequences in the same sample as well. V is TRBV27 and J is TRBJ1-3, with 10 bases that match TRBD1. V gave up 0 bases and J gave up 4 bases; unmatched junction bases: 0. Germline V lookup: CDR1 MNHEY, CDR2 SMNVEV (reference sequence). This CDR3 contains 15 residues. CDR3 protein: CASSLSTGGGNTIYF. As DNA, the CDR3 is TGTGCCAGCAGTTTATCGACAGGGGGCGGAAACACCATATATTTT.

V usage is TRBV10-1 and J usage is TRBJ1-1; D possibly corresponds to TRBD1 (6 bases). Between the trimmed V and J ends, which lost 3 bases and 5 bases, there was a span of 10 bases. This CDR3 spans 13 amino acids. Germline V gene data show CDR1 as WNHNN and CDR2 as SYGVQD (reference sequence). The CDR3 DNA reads TGCGCCAGCAGTGAACAGGGTTGGACTGAAGCTTTCTTT. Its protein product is CASSEQGWTEAFF.

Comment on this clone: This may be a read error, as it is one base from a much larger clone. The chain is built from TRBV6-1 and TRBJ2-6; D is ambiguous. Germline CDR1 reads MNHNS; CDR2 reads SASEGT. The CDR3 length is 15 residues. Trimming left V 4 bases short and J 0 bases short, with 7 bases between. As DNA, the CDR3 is TGTGCCAGCAGTGCTGCAGACTCTGGGGCCAACGTCCTGACTTTC. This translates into CASSAADSGANVLTF.